The 32 T cell receptor beta chains listed next were all sequenced from one sample in a study of T cells in narcolepsy (dated by TCRdb to 2017 to 2018). The library was prepared using the immunoSEQ multiplex PCR assay. TCRdb limited this immuneACCESS table to in-frame rearrangements with V and J called. A share of clones is missing; checked studies link under half to unresolved V genes, and the rest is unexplained. The sample table contains 30,000 to 35,000 clones; only one count was recorded for roughly 87% of them. The top ten constitute about 3% of the sample. Sequencing was performed on CD45RA- memory CD4+ T cells from PBMCs. In light of the paper, this sample's cell subset or site label describes: memory T cells sorted ex vivo from peripheral blood. These receptors came from a human donor with narcolepsy.

The chain joins TRBV2 to TRBJ1-2; 7 bases map to TRBD1. Germline V CDR1 and CDR2: SNHLY, FYNNEI. With 5 bases clipped from V and 8 bases from J, the junction kept 8 bases outside the gene matches. The CDR3 consists of 13 residues. Here the CDR3 reads CASSPTGKGGYTF. As DNA, the CDR3 is TGTGCCAGCAGTCCGACAGGGAAAGGCGGCTACACCTTC.

J is TRBJ2-3 and V is TRBV7-8; D remains unclear. CDR1 and CDR2 from the germline V gene are SGHVS and FQNEAQ. The CDR3 covers 12 residues. V was pared by 5 bases and J by 6 bases, with 9 bases between. CDR3 in DNA: TGTGCCAGCAGCCCATGGGTGGATACGCAGTATTTT. It translates to CASSPWVDTQYF.

This clone was recorded once. The genes are TRBV19 and TRBJ2-7; D assignment may be TRBD1 or TRBD2 (5 bases each). V was pared by 7 bases and J by 1 base, with 14 bases between. This CDR3 is 14 amino acids long. Germline-derived CDR1 and CDR2 are LNHDA and SQIVND (reference sequence). Here the CDR3 DNA reads TGTGCCAGTACCTCGCGGGCAGGGTCCTACGAGCAGTACTTC. It is translated as CASTSRAGSYEQYF. Filled out from reference TRBV19 and TRBJ2-7, the complete variable domain reads DGGITQSPKYLFRKEGQNVTLSCEQNLNHDAMYWYRQDPGQGLRLIYYSQIVNDFQKGDIAEGYSVSREKKESFPLTVTSAQKNPTAFYLCASTSRAGSYEQYFGPGTRLTVT.

The V call is TRBV27, the J call TRBJ2-3; 9 bases are shared with TRBD1. The CDR3 totals 15 residues. Germline-derived CDR1 and CDR2 are MNHEY and SMNVEV (reference sequence). The junction had 3 bases not matched to a gene; V was cut back by 3 bases and J by 2 bases. DNA of the CDR3: TGTGCCAGCAGTTTCACAGGGGGCCCCACAGATACGCAGTATTTT. Translated: CASSFTGGPTDTQYF.

The rearrangement joins TRBV29-1 to TRBJ1-1; D is perhaps TRBD1 (6 bases). Germline lookup yields CDR1 SQVTM and CDR2 ANQGSEA. The CDR3 consists of 14 residues. Trimming stripped 1 base from V and 4 bases from J, with 13 bases between. DNA for the CDR3: TGCAGCGTTGAAGCGACAGGAGCCGCCACTGAAGCTTTCTTT. Its protein product is CSVEATGAATEAFF.

This clone was observed once. The J gene is TRBJ1-1, the V gene TRBV19, with TRBD1 identical over 12 bases. The V and J ends lost 4 bases and 1 base, in that order; junction bases with no gene match: 7. The CDR3 has 17 amino acids. The germline CDR1 and CDR2 sequences are LNHDA and SQIVND (reference sequence). The CDR3 sequence is CASSKGTGGFGNTEAFF. The CDR3 bases are TGTGCCAGTAGTAAAGGGACAGGGGGCTTTGGGAACACTGAAGCTTTCTTT.

The rearrangement links TRBV25-1 to TRBJ1-1; no reliable D call. The CDR3 extends over 14 amino acids. Trimming took off 4 bases at V and 4 bases at J, with 13 bases between the two ends. Germline CDR1 is MGHDK and CDR2 is SYGVNS. CDR3 nucleotide sequence: TGTGCCAGCAGTGCCGAATACGAGTCCACTGAAGCTTTCTTT. It is translated as CASSAEYESTEAFF.

The J gene is TRBJ1-3, the V gene TRBV7-3; D unresolved. From germline, CDR1 is SGHTA and CDR2 FQGTGA. Trimming took 2 bases from V and 3 from J, leaving 5 bases between them. The length of the CDR3 is 13 residues. The CDR3 DNA reads TGTGCCAGCAGCTTAGGGAGTGGAAACACCATATATTTT. Translated: CASSLGSGNTIYF.

This sequence joins TRBV7-3 and TRBJ2-1, with D unresolved. CDR1 and CDR2 from the germline V gene are SGHTA and FQGTGA. V shed 0 bases and J shed 4 bases, with 7 bases lying between them. The CDR3 has 14 amino acids. The CDR3 nucleotides read TGTGCCAGCAGCTTAACGGGCGGATACAATGAGCAGTTCTTC. Its protein is CASSLTGGYNEQFF.

This rearrangement joins TRBV7-2 to TRBJ1-1; D uncertain. V lost 4 bases, J lost 8 bases, and 14 bases lay in between. The CDR3 runs 13 residues. Germline V CDR1 and CDR2: SGHTA, FQGNSA. For the CDR3, the DNA is TGTGCCAGCAGCTCCCTGGGGTACTCGGAAGCTTTCTTT. Protein: CASSSLGYSEAFF.

This clone was seen just once. The chain uses TRBV19 and TRBJ2-4; TRBD1 matches 8 bases. V shed 6 bases, J shed 5 bases, and the junction held 12 bases outside the gene matches. This CDR3 contains 16 residues. Germline V gene sequence: CDR1 LNHDA, CDR2 SQIVND (reference sequence). This chain's CDR3 is CASSTRGRMVQNIQYF. The CDR3 DNA is TGTGCCAGTAGCACCAGGGGGCGCATGGTCCAAAACATTCAGTACTTC.

The genes are TRBV5-5 and TRBJ1-5, with 7 nucleotides matching TRBD1. J gave up 11 bases and V 4 bases, and 6 bases lay outside the gene matches. Germline CDR1 and CDR2: SGHKS and YYEKEE (reference sequence). There are 12 residues in the CDR3. CDR3 in amino acids: CASSPETGTQHF. In nucleotides, the CDR3 is TGTGCCAGCAGCCCAGAGACAGGGACCCAGCATTTT.

The rearrangement links TRBV7-3 to TRBJ2-5, with D perhaps matching TRBD1 or TRBD2 (6 bases each). The CDR3 is made up of 15 amino acids. V was cut by 2 bases and J by 5 bases, with 15 bases left in between. CDR1 SGHTA and CDR2 FQGTGA come from the germline V gene. CDR3 bases: TGTGCCAGCAGCTTACAAGGGGGGCTGGGCGAGACCCAGTACTTC. The encoded protein is CASSLQGGLGETQYF.

The chain joins TRBV6-6 to TRBJ1-1, with a weak D call TRBD1 (6 bases). Trimming took 6 bases from V and 3 from J, leaving 17 bases between them. Germline CDR1 MNHNY, CDR2 SVGAGI (reference sequence). The CDR3 loop spans 15 amino acids. The CDR3 loop reads CASRRGRGSDTEAFF. The CDR3 bases are TGTGCCAGCAGGCGCGGCAGGGGCTCGGACACTGAAGCTTTCTTT.

V gene TRBV18 combines with J gene TRBJ1-2, with 7 bases aligning to TRBD1. The CDR3 covers 14 residues. After removal of 3 bases from V and 6 bases from J, the junction contained 7 bases not matched to a gene. Germline values: CDR1 KGHSH, CDR2 LQKENI. CDR3 in amino acids: CASSPGQGVDGYTF. The CDR3 nucleotides are TGTGCCAGCTCACCGGGGCAGGGGGTAGATGGCTACACCTTC.

J is TRBJ2-5 and V is TRBV10-3; D not certain. This CDR3 is 13 amino acids long. The V end was cut by 6 bases, the J end by 3 bases, with 11 bases between. The germline V gene has CDR1 ENHRY and CDR2 SYGVKD. The CDR3 loop reads CAISLKDKETQYF. The CDR3 DNA is TGTGCCATCAGCCTGAAGGATAAAGAGACCCAGTACTTC.

This clone showed up just once. The chain recombines TRBV7-8 with TRBJ2-7; D gene uncertain. The CDR3 has 13 amino acids. The V end was cut by 3 bases, the J end by 6 bases, with 12 bases between. Germline-derived CDR1 and CDR2 are SGHVS and FQNEAQ. CDR3 DNA: TGTGCCAGCAGCTTGTTGGGTATAGGCGAGCAGTACTTC. Encoded protein: CASSLLGIGEQYF.

V and J are TRBV7-9 and TRBJ2-3; 8 positions agree with TRBD2. Germline loops: CDR1 SEHNR, CDR2 FQNEAQ (reference sequence). The J segment lost 4 bases and the V segment lost 4 bases, leaving 10 bases of the junction unmatched. The CDR3 loop spans 16 amino acids. CDR3 sequence (DNA): TGTGCCAGCAGCTCCGGACTAGCAGTTTTCGCAGATACGCAGTATTTT. It codes for CASSSGLAVFADTQYF.

The genes are TRBV5-1 and TRBJ1-6; TRBD1 matches 7 bases. The CDR3 is 16 amino acids. Germline CDR1 is SGHRS and CDR2 is YFSETQ. Trimming took 4 bases from V and 5 from J; bases not matched to a gene: 9. CDR3 amino acids: CASSLTTGQNNSPLHF. CDR3 nucleotides: TGCGCCAGCAGCCTTACTACGGGACAGAATAATTCACCCCTCCACTTT.

The chain uses TRBV30 and TRBJ1-4, with D possibly being TRBD1 (5 bases). CDR1 and CDR2 (germline): GTSNPN, SVGIG (reference sequence). V was clipped by 8 bases and J by 7 bases, with 11 bases between them. This CDR3 is built from 11 residues. The CDR3 sequence is CARGGSEKLFF. The CDR3 coding sequence is TGTGCCCGGGGGGGGAGTGAAAAACTGTTTTTT.

V gene TRBV9 combines with J gene TRBJ2-1; 9 nucleotides agree with TRBD2. From germline, CDR1 is SGDLS and CDR2 YYNGEE. V shed 4 bases and J 12 bases; nucleotides not matched to a gene: 11. This CDR3 region has 14 residues. The CDR3: CASSPLGLAKTQFF. The DNA for the CDR3 is TGTGCCAGCAGCCCCCTCGGACTAGCGAAGACGCAGTTCTTC.

V usage is TRBV5-6 and J usage is TRBJ1-4; D call uncertain. Trimming took 7 bases from V and 8 from J, leaving 12 bases between them. Germline V gene sequence: CDR1 SGHDT, CDR2 YYEEEE. This CDR3 contains 12 residues. CDR3 nucleotide sequence: TGTGCCAGCGGCTCCTTGGACGAAAAACTGTTTTTT. Residues: CASGSLDEKLFF.

The chain couples TRBV27 to TRBJ2-2; D uncertain. V shed 1 base and J shed 5 bases, with 14 bases lying between them. CDR1 MNHEY and CDR2 SMNVEV come from the germline V gene (reference sequence). This CDR3 comprises 16 residues. The CDR3 protein is CASSLWMTRSTGELFF. CDR3 bases: TGTGCCAGCAGTTTATGGATGACAAGGAGTACCGGGGAGCTGTTTTTT.

The genes are TRBV4-1 and TRBJ2-1; TRBD2 matches at 7 bases. The germline V gene encodes CDR1 MGHRA and CDR2 YSYEKL. J was trimmed by 0 bases and V by 5 bases; bases with no gene match: 7. The CDR3 runs to 16 residues. CDR3 DNA: TGCGCCAGCAGCTCAGCTCGCGGGGGCTCCTACAATGAGCAGTTCTTC. Its translation: CASSSARGGSYNEQFF.

The rearrangement joins TRBV12-5 to TRBJ1-5, with 9 bases aligning to TRBD1. CDR3 size: 19 residues. Looked up from germline, CDR1 is LGHNT and CDR2 is FRNRAP. V lost 6 bases, J lost 1 base, and 16 bases stayed unmatched. CDR3 residues: CASGSGTGTVRGSNQPQHF. The CDR3 region has the DNA TGTGCTAGTGGATCCGGGACAGGGACCGTCCGGGGGAGCAATCAGCCCCAGCATTTT.

The table lists this clone with a count of one. The chain recombines TRBV14 with TRBJ2-3, with D tentatively TRBD1 (6 bases). In germline, CDR1 is SGHDN, CDR2 FVKESK. V was pared by 4 bases and J by 5 bases, with 16 bases between. This CDR3 has 15 amino acids. The CDR3 protein is CASSLQGVPIDTQYF. In DNA form, the CDR3 reads TGTGCCAGCAGCCTACAGGGAGTTCCCATAGATACGCAGTATTTT.

The V gene is TRBV7-3, the J gene TRBJ2-7, with D possibly being TRBD2 (6 bases). V gave up 1 base and J gave up 6 bases, with 19 bases separating them. The germline CDR1 and CDR2 sequences are SGHTA and FQGTGA. The CDR3 totals 16 residues. The CDR3 here is CASSLSLGTDLGEQYF. CDR3 nucleotides: TGTGCCAGCAGCTTAAGTTTAGGGACTGATTTGGGCGAGCAGTACTTC.

This chain uses TRBV5-6 with TRBJ1-4; perhaps TRBD1 as D (5 bases). With 2 bases removed from V and 6 bases from J, the gap between germline ends came to 14 bases. Germline V CDR1 and CDR2: SGHDT, YYEEEE. The CDR3 runs to 15 residues. CDR3: CASSFYGGGDEKLFF. CDR3 nucleotides: TGTGCCAGCAGCTTCTACGGGGGTGGAGATGAAAAACTGTTTTTT.

The rearrangement links TRBV29-1 to TRBJ1-6; D call uncertain. The ends were cut back, 4 bases at V and 2 bases at J, with 6 bases in the middle. The CDR3 spans 13 residues. Germline CDR1 and CDR2: SQVTM and ANQGSEA. In DNA form, the CDR3 reads TGCAGCGTTGGGGAGGCCTATAATTCACCCCTCCACTTT. This sequence encodes CSVGEAYNSPLHF.

The chain recombines TRBV4-1 with TRBJ2-5; a possible D gene is TRBD1 (5 bases). The germline V and J ends were trimmed by 0 bases and 5 bases, with 13 bases remaining between them. The CDR3 loop spans 15 amino acids. Germline CDR1 reads MGHRA; CDR2 reads YSYEKL. CDR3: CASSQDVGRRETQYF. CDR3 nucleotides: TGCGCCAGCAGCCAAGACGTGGGGCGCCGGGAGACCCAGTACTTC.

The chain employs TRBV29-1 and TRBJ1-2; no reliable D call. The CDR3 is made up of 11 amino acids. V lost 4 bases and J 5 bases, leaving 8 bases between the germline ends. Germline V gives CDR1 SQVTM, CDR2 ANQGSEA. The CDR3 region has the DNA TGCAGCGTTGTTAAACAGTATGGCTACACCTTC. Amino acid sequence: CSVVKQYGYTF.

The J gene is TRBJ2-7, the V gene TRBV4-3, with D perhaps TRBD2 (5 bases). Trimming stripped 0 bases from V and 0 bases from J, with 12 bases between. Germline CDR1 LGHNA, CDR2 YSLEER. This CDR3 is built from 16 residues. CDR3: CASSQDRTAGSYEQYF. CDR3 nucleotide sequence: TGCGCCAGCAGCCAAGATAGGACCGCGGGCTCCTACGAGCAGTACTTC.